The T cell receptor beta chain described here comes from a study of blood T cell repertoires in COVID-19. Turning to the study itself: T cells, B-cell-depleted T cells, or PBMCs provided the cDNA or gDNA that served as material.

CDR3 length equals 16 residues. V lost 6 bases and J lost 5; bases outside the gene matches: 12. Germline V gene data show CDR1 as LGHDT and CDR2 as YNNKEL (reference sequence). The repertoire was sequenced with immunoSEQ multiplex PCR; TCRdb's copy has only in-frame clones and lacks some. Of under 100,000 clones in the sample, about 85% were seen once. V and J are TRBV3-1 (or the pseudogene TRBV3-2) and TRBJ1-2, with 10 bases that match TRBD1. The TCR comes from a male donor with acute or convalescent COVID-19. The sequenced sample consisted of peripheral blood. In DNA, the CDR3 is TGTGCCAGCAGTATCACCTCCGGGACAGGGGCTTATGGCTACACCTTC. Residues: CASSITSGTGAYGYTF.